A selection of T cell receptor beta chains follows, all from one sample in a study of blood T cell repertoires in COVID-19. Sequenced by immunoSEQ multiplex PCR; TCRdb stores in-frame clones only, minus some. Counted here are 220,000 or so clones, 70% to 90% occurring once; the ten biggest clones make up over 0.75%. Sequenced sample: PBMCs or T cells enriched from blood (not recorded which). The receptors come from a man in his fifties or sixties who had been exposed to COVID-19. CDR3s include the opening cysteine and the closing phenylalanine or tryptophan. Fields, in order: V gene, J gene, CDR3 protein.

>TRBV5-1|TRBJ2-5
CASSLKNGGWETQYF
>TRBV18|TRBJ2-2
CASSPDRGRIGELFF
>TRBV7-3|TRBJ2-7
CASSLQQGPYEQYF
>TRBV6-1|TRBJ2-5
CASSDVRAPQYF
>TRBV18|TRBJ2-2
CASSPLFQGADTGELFF
>TRBV18|TRBJ2-1
CASSSQGPYNEQFF
>TRBV11-3|TRBJ2-1
CASSLVSSYNEQFF
>TRBV27|TRBJ2-5
CATRQGVYQETQYF
>TRBV11-3|TRBJ2-3
CASSLSGNTDTQYF
>TRBV19|TRBJ2-1
CASSIEREGLRQFF
>TRBV7-3|TRBJ2-1
CASSLTIVGGEQFF
>TRBV3-1/TRBV3-2|TRBJ1-2
CASSYRGRRGYTF
>TRBV2|TRBJ1-5
CASNPDRLINQPQHF
>TRBV27|TRBJ1-1
CASSSLTLNTEAFF
>TRBV5-1|TRBJ1-2
CASSRAGVYGYTF
>TRBV30|TRBJ2-7
CACKYRGVYEQYF
>TRBV19|TRBJ1-2
CASSIVTQGDGYTF
>TRBV6-6|TRBJ1-2
CASGSRQYGYTF
>TRBV6-1|TRBJ2-1
CASSEANGLEHEQFF
>TRBV6-6|TRBJ1-2
CASSSFADRGSHGYTF
>TRBV28|TRBJ1-2
CASSSSSPGGRSLDGYTF
>TRBV29-1|TRBJ2-2
CSAEGGQGGTGELFF
>TRBV5-4|TRBJ1-4
CASSEQGAREKLFF
>TRBV30|TRBJ1-1
CAWSVQDRGNTEAFF
>TRBV2|TRBJ1-6
CASRWTGPYNSPLHF
>TRBV9|TRBJ2-1
CASRPGTGIYNEQFF
>TRBV29-1|TRBJ2-1
CISGAGGEEQFF
>TRBV28|TRBJ2-5
CASSSLSGGRETQYF
>TRBV7-9|TRBJ1-2
CASSFFLSGSDYGYTF
>TRBV5-1|TRBJ1-1
CASHTPGVNTEAFF
>TRBV27|TRBJ1-5
CASSLVGGAQPQHF
>TRBV28|TRBJ2-1
CASSFSGRADNEQFF
>TRBV5-1|TRBJ2-1
CASSGTGISSVEQFF
>TRBV25-1|TRBJ2-2
CASSEYRRIGNTGELFF
>TRBV2|TRBJ2-1
CASSEMPSGHNEQFF
>TRBV27|TRBJ1-5
CASSLVAYRGDQPQHF
>TRBV3-1/TRBV3-2|TRBJ2-1
CASRSRKTSGSVNEQFF
>TRBV20-1|TRBJ1-2
CSASYGTVGGYTF
>TRBV3-1/TRBV3-2|TRBJ2-5
CASSLDREETQYF
>TRBV24-1|TRBJ2-3
CATSDGTRSSELDTQYF
>TRBV5-1|TRBJ2-5
CASSLGQGMQETQYF
>TRBV4-1|TRBJ2-2
CASSPRTGVPTGELFF
>TRBV18|TRBJ1-1
CASTLNQAEQGTEAFF
>TRBV7-8|TRBJ2-2
CASSFGLAGENTGELFF
>TRBV5-6|TRBJ2-3
CASTLTGDTQYF
>TRBV19|TRBJ2-1
CASILRVSYNEQFF
>TRBV13|TRBJ1-4
CASSLGGWRGRATNEKLFF
>TRBV5-4|TRBJ2-2
CASSLEPSGYGGELFF
>TRBV3-1/TRBV3-2|TRBJ2-5
CASSQAGLAGAGGGETQYF
>TRBV5-1|TRBJ2-7
CASSLGEPRGPAYEQYF
>TRBV9|TRBJ1-5
CASSVGTGTSNQPQHF
>TRBV6-6|TRBJ1-5
CASSYPTAYSNQPQHF
>TRBV19|TRBJ2-5
CASSRRAGVMYQETQYF